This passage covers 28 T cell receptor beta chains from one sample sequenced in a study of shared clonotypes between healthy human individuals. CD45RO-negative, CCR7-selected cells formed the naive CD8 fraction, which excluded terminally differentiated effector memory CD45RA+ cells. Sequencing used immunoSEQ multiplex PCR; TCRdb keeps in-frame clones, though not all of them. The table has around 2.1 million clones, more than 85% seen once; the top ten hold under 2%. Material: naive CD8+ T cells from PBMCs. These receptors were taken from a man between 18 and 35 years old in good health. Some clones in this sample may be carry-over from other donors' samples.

CDR3 bases: TGTGCCACCCGAGTGCGGGACCCCCCTGAAGCTTTCTTT. Translating gives CATRVRDPPEAFF. The J gene is TRBJ1-1, the V gene TRBV27, with D possibly matching TRBD1 (5 bases). V dropped 10 bases and J dropped 6 bases, with 18 bases sitting between them. The CDR3 runs 13 residues. CDR1 and CDR2 (germline): MNHEY, SMNVEV (reference sequence).

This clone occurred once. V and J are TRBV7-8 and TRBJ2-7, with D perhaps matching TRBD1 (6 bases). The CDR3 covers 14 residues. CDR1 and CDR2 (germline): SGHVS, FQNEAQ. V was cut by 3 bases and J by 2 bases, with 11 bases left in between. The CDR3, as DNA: TGTGCCAGCAGCTTCATGGACAGCACCTACGAGCAGTACTTC. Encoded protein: CASSFMDSTYEQYF.

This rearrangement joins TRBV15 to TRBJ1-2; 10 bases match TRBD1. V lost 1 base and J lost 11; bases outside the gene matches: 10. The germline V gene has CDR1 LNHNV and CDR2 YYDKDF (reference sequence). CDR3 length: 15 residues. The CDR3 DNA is TGTGCCACCAGCAGAGGGACAGGGGGTTCGTTGGTGTACACCTTC. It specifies CATSRGTGGSLVYTF.

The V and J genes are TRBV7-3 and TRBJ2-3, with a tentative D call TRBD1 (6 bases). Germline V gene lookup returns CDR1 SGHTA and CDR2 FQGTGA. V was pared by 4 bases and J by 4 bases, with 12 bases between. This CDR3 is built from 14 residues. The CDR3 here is CASSSGVSADTQYF. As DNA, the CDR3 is TGTGCCAGCAGCTCAGGGGTGAGCGCAGATACGCAGTATTTT.

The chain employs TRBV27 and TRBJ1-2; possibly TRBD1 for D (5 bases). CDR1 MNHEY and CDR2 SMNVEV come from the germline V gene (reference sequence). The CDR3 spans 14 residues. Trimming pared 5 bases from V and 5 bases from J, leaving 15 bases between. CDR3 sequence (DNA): TGTGCCAGCAGTGCCCTCCGACAGCATTATGGCTACACCTTC. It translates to CASSALRQHYGYTF.

The CDR3 nucleotides are TGTGCCAGCAGTCGGACTAGCGGGAGGAACAATGAGCAGTTCTTC. Residues: CASSRTSGRNNEQFF. This chain uses TRBV28 with TRBJ2-1; TRBD2 aligns across 14 bases. Germline V lookup: CDR1 MDHEN, CDR2 SYDVKM. The CDR3 is 15 residues long. Losses at the gene ends were 5 bases for V and 5 bases for J; bases not matched to a gene: 2.

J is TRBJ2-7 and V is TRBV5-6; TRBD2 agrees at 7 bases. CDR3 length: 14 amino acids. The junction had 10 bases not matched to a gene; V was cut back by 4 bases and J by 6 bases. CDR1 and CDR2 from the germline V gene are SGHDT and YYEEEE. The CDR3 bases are TGTGCCAGCAGCCGCGGGGCGGGCGGGGGCGAGCAGTACTTC. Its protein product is CASSRGAGGGEQYF.

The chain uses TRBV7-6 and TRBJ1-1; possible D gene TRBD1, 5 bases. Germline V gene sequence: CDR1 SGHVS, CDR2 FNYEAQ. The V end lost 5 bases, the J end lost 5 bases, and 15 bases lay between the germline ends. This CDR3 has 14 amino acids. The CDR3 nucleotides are TGTGCCAGCAGCCCGACATCAGGGTGGACTGAAGCTTTCTTT. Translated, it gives CASSPTSGWTEAFF. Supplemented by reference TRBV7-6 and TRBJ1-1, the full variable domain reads GAGVSQSPRYKVTKRGQDVALRCDPISGHVSLYWYRQALGQGPEFLTYFNYEAQQDKSGLPNDRFSAERPEGSISTLTIQRTEQRDSAMYRCASSPTSGWTEAFFGQGTRLTVV.

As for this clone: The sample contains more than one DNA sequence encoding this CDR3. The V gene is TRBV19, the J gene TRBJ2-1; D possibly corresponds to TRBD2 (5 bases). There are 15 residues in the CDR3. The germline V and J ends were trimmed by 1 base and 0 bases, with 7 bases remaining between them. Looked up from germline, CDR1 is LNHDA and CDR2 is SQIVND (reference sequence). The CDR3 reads CASSIGGFSYNEQFF. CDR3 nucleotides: TGTGCCAGTAGTATAGGAGGGTTCTCCTACAATGAGCAGTTCTTC.

The CDR3 sequence: CASSLPISSGDSYNEQFF. The CDR3 DNA sequence: TGTGCCAGCAGCTTACCAATCTCAAGCGGAGACTCCTACAATGAGCAGTTCTTC. The chain uses TRBV7-9 and TRBJ2-1; D may be TRBD2 (5 bases). Germline CDR1 reads SEHNR; CDR2 reads FQNEAQ (reference sequence). The CDR3 is 18 residues long. V lost 2 bases and J lost 0, with 17 bases in between.

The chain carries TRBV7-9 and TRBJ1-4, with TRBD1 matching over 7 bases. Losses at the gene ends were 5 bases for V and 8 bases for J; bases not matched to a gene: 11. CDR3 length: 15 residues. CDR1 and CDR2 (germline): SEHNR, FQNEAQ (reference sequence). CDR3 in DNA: TGTGCCAGCAGCCTCCTAGACAGGGTCGAGGAAAAACTGTTTTTT. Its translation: CASSLLDRVEEKLFF.

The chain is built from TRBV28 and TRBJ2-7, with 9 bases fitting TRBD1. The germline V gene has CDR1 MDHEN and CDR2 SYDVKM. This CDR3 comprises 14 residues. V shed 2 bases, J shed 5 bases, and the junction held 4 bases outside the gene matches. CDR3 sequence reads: CASSLGTGPNEQYF. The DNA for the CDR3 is TGTGCCAGCAGTTTAGGGACAGGGCCCAACGAGCAGTACTTC.

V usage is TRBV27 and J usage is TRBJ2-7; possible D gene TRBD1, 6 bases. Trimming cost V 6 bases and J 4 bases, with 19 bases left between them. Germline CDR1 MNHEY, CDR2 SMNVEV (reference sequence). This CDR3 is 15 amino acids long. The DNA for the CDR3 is TGTGCCAGCAGCACTACATTGGACAGTAGGTACGAGCAGTACTTC. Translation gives CASSTTLDSRYEQYF.

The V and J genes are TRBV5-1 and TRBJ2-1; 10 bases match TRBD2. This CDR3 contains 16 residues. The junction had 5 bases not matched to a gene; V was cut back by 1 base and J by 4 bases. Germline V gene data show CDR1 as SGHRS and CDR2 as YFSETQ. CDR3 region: CASSLQLAGMYNEQFF. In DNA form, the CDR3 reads TGCGCCAGCAGCTTGCAACTAGCGGGAATGTACAATGAGCAGTTCTTC.

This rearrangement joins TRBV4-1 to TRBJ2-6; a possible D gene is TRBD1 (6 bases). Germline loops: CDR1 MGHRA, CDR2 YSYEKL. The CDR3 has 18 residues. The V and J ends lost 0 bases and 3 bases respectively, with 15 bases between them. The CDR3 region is CASSQDPPGQYGANVLTF. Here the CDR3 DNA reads TGCGCCAGCAGCCAAGATCCTCCCGGACAGTATGGGGCCAACGTCCTGACTTTC.

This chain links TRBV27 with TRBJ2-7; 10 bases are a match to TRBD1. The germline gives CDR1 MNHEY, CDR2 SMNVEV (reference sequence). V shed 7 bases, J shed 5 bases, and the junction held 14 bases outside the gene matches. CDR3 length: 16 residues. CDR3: CASTRGAGQGRNEQYF. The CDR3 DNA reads TGTGCCAGCACCAGAGGGGCGGGACAGGGGAGAAACGAGCAGTACTTC.

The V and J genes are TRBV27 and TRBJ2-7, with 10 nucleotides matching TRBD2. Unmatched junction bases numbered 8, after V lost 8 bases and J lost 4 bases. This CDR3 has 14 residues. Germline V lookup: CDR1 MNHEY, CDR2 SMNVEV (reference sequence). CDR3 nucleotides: TGTGCCAGCGCCTGGACTAGCGGATCGTACGAGCAGTACTTC. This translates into CASAWTSGSYEQYF.

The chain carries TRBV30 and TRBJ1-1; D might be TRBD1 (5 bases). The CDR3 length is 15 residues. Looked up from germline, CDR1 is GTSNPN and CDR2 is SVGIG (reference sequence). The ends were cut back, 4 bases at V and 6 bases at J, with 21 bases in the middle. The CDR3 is CAWMIPRVNPAEAFF. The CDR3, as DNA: TGTGCCTGGATGATACCCAGGGTAAACCCTGCTGAAGCTTTCTTT. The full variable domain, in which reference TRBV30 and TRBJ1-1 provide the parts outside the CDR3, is SQTIHQWPATLVQPVGSPLSLECTVEGTSNPNLYWYRQAAGRGLQLLFYSVGIGQISSEVPQNLSASRPQDRQFILSSKKLLLSDSGFYLCAWMIPRVNPAEAFFGQGTRLTVV.

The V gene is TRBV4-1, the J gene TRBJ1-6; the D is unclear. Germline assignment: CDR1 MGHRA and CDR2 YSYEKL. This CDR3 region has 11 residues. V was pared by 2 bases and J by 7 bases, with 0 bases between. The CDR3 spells CASSQNSPLHF. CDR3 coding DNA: TGCGCCAGCAGCCAAAATTCACCCCTCCACTTT.

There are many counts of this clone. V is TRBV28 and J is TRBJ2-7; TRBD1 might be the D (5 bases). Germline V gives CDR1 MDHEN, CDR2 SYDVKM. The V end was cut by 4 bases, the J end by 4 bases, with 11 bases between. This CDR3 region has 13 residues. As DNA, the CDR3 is TGTGCCAGCAGTTCGGACATAAAGTACGAGCAGTACTTC. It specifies CASSSDIKYEQYF.

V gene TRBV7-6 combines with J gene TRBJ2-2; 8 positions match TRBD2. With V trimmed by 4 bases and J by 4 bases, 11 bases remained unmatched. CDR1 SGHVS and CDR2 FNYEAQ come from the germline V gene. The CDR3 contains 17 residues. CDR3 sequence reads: CASSSTWGLVSTGELFF. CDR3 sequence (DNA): TGTGCCAGCAGCTCCACTTGGGGACTAGTAAGCACCGGGGAGCTGTTTTTT.

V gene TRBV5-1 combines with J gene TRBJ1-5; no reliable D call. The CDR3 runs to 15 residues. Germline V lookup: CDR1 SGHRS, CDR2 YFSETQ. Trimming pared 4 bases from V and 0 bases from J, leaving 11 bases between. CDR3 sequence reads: CASSPDGVSNQPQHF. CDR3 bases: TGCGCCAGCAGCCCGGACGGGGTTAGCAATCAGCCCCAGCATTTT.

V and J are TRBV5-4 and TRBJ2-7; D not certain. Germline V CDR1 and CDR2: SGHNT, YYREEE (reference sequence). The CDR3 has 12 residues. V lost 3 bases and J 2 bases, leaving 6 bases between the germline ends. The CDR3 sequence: CASSSDTYEQYF. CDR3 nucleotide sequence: TGTGCCAGCAGCTCAGACACCTACGAGCAGTACTTC.

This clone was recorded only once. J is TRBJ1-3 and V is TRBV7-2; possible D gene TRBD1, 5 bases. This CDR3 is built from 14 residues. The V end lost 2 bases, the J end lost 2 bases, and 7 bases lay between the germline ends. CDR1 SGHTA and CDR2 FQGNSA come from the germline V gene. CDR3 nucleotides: TGTGCCAGCAGCTTAACAGGCCCTGGAAACACCATATATTTT. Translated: CASSLTGPGNTIYF.

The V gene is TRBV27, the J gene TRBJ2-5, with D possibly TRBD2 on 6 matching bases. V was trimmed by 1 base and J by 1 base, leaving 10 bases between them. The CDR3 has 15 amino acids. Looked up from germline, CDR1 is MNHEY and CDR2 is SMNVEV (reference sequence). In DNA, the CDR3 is TGTGCCAGCAGTTTATGGAGGGGTCCCCAAGAGACCCAGTACTTC. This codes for CASSLWRGPQETQYF.

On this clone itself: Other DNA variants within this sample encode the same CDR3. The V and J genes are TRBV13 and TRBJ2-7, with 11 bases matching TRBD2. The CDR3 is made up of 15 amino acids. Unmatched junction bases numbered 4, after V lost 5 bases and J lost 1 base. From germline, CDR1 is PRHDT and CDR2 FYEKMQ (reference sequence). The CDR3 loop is CASSPGTSGSYEQYF. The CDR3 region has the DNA TGTGCCAGCAGCCCGGGGACTAGCGGATCCTACGAGCAGTACTTC. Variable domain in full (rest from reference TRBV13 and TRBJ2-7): AAGVIQSPRHLIKEKRETATLKCYPIPRHDTVYWYQQGPGQDPQFLISFYEKMQSDKGSIPDRFSAQQFSDYHSELNMSSLELGDSALYFCASSPGTSGSYEQYFGPGTRLTVT.

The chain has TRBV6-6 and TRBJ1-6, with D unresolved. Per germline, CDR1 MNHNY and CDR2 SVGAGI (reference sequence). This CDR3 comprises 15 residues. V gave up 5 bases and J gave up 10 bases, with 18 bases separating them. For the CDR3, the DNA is TGTGCCAGCAGTGTGCATAAGGGCCCAGGCTCACCCCTCCACTTT. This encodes CASSVHKGPGSPLHF.

The CDR3 is CASSVVGREKADTQYF. CDR3 DNA sequence: TGTGCCAGCAGCGTAGTTGGGCGGGAGAAAGCAGATACGCAGTATTTT. This chain links TRBV9 with TRBJ2-3, with 7 bases identical to TRBD2. CDR3 length: 16 amino acids. V was clipped by 0 bases and J by 4 bases; unmatched bases: 8. The germline V gene encodes CDR1 SGDLS and CDR2 YYNGEE.